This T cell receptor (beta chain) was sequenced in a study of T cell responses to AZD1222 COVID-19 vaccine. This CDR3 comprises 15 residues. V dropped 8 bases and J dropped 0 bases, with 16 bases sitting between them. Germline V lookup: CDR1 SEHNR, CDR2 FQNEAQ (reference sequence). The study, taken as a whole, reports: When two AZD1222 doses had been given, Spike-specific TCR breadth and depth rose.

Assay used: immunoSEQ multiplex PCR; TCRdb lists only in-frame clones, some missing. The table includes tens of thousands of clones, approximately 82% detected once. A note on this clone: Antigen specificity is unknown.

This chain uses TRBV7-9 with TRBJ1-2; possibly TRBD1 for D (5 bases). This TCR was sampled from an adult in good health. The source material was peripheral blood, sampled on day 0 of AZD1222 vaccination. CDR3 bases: TGTGCCAGCGAACCCAGGGAGAAATCTAACTATGGCTACACCTTC. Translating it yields CASEPREKSNYGYTF.